The clone carrying this TCR beta chain was detected only a few times. Its matching antigen is unknown. The data belong to a study of T-cell reconstitution after alpha-beta-depleted transplantation in children. Overall study results and limits: Surviving recipient T cells and thymic progenitors accounted for the high day-60 TCRbeta diversity observed in some patients. Several hundred expanded graft clones reportedly supplied alpha-beta T cells about two months after transplant. T cells produced anew were the main source of T-cell counts and diversity one year after transplant.

V lost 9 bases, J lost 6 bases, and 13 bases stayed unmatched. In germline, CDR1 is KGHDR, CDR2 SFDVKD. CDR3 length: 16 amino acids. This sample's TCRbeta library carried unique molecular identifier barcodes. TCRdb reprocessed the PCR reads via MiXCR and lists one record per CDR3 protein. The data contain just over 950,000 distinct CDR3 sequences, around 30% of them singletons. The chain couples TRBV24-1 to TRBJ2-1; 10 nucleotides line up with TRBD2. Sample: PBMCs, mostly from graft donor cells, taken 360 days after TCRalphabeta/CD19-depleted stem cell transplant. The source is a boy in the first two years of life who had a stem cell transplant for SCID, so the T cells may come from the graft donor. CDR3 sequence (DNA): TGTGCCACCGCCCATCCCCTAGCGGGGGCGGGCAATGAGCAGTTCTTC. This translates into CATAHPLAGAGNEQFF.